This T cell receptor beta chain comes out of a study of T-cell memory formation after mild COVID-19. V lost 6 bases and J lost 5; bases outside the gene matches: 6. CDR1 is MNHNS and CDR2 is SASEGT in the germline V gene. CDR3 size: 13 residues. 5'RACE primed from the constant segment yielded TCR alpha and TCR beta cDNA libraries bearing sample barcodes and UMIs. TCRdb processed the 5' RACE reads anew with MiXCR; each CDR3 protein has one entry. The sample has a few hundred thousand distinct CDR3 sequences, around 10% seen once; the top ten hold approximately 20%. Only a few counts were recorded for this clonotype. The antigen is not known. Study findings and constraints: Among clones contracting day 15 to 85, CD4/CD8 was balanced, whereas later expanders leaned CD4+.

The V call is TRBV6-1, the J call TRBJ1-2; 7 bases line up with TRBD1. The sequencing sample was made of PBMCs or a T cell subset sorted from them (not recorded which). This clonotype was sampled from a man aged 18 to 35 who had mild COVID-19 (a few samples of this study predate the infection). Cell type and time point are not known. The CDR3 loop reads CASRTGEEYGYTF. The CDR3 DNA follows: TGTGCCAGCAGAACAGGGGAGGAGTATGGCTACACCTTC.